The entry below gives a single T cell receptor (beta chain) sequence along with its context. Its antigen is as yet unknown. Germline CDR1 reads SGHAT; CDR2 reads FQNNGV. There are 16 residues in the CDR3. V gave up 5 bases and J gave up 6 bases; unmatched junction bases: 14. The record originates from a study of shared clonotypes between healthy human individuals. Generated by immunoSEQ multiplex PCR, the TCRdb table keeps only in-frame clones and is missing some. The top ten hold 0.37% of the sample, which has approximately 2,300,000 clones, less than 95% seen once. Study results and caveats: Only blood samples were collected, and tissue repertoires likely differ.

Splitting of CD4+ cells produced CD45RA+ naive and CD45RA-negative memory subsets. The chain uses TRBV11-2 and TRBJ2-7; 9 bases line up with TRBD2. The clonotype comes from a man between 18 and 29 years old in good health. Some clones in this sample may be carry-over from other donors' samples. The sequenced sample consisted of naive CD4+ T cells from PBMCs. The sample's subset: CD45RA+ positively selected. The DNA for the CDR3 is TGTGCCAGCAGCCTCCTCCCCGCCAGCGGGAGGACCGAGCAGTACTTC. Translation: CASSLLPASGRTEQYF.